Sequencing of this TCR beta chain was carried out in a study of T cells in Graves' hyperthyroidism and ophthalmopathy. TCR beta CDR3 regions were amplified from RNA transcripts. HTBI primers were employed in a first-round RT-PCR of the TCR CDR3. From the multiplex PCR reads, TCRdb called clonotypes with MiXCR, one entry per CDR3 protein. The data hold around 660,000 distinct CDR3 sequences, with over 40% observed a single time. The study's findings and limits: A 13 V-J signature model discriminated ophthalmopathy versus stable hyperthyroidism. Progression to ophthalmopathy was predicted a median of 6.5 months early.

Patients were excluded for uncontrolled infection, other autoimmune disease, pregnancy or lactation. This clonotype was counted a single time. The antigen is not known. This receptor was taken from an adult man with Graves' disease, either hyperthyroidism or ophthalmopathy (not recorded which). Sequences were obtained from peripheral blood or thyroid tissue (not recorded which).

In nucleotides, the CDR3 is TGCAGCGTCCCCACAGGGCTAAGGAATCAGCCCCAGCATTTT. It encodes CSVPTGLRNQPQHF. The chain joins TRBV29-1 to TRBJ1-5; D may be TRBD1 (6 bases). CDR1 and CDR2 from the germline V gene are SQVTM and ANQGSEA. The CDR3 covers 14 residues. V lost 6 bases, J lost 4 bases, and 16 bases lay in between.